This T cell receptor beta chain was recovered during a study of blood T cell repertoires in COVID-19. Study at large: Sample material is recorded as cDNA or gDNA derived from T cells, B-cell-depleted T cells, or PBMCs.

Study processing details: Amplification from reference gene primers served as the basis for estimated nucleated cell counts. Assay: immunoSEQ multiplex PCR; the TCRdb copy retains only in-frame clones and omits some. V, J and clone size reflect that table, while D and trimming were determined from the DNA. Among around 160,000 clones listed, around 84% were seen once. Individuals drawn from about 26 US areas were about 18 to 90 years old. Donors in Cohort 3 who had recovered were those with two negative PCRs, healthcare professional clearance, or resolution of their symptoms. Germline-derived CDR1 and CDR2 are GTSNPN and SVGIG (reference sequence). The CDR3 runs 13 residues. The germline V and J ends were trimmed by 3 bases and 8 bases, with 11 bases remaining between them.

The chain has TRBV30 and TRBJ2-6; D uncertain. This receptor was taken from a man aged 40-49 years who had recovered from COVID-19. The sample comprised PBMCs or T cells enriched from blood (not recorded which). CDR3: CAWSPIVTNVLTF. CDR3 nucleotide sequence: TGTGCCTGGAGCCCTATTGTAACCAACGTCCTGACTTTC.